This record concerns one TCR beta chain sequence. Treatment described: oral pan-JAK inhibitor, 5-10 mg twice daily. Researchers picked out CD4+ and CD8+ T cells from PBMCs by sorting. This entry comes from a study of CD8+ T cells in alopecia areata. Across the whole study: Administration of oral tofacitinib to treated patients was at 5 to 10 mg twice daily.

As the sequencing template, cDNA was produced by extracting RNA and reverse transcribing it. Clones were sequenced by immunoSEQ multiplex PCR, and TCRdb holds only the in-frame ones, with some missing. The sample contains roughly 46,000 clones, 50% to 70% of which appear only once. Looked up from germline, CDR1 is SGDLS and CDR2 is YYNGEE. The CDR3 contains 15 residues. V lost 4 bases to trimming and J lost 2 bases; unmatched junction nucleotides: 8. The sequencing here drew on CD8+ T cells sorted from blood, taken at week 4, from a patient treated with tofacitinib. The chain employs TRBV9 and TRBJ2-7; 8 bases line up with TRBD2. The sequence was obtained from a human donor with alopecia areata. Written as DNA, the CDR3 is TGTGCCAGCAGCCCGGGGACTAGGTCAACCTACGAGCAGTACTTC. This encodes CASSPGTRSTYEQYF. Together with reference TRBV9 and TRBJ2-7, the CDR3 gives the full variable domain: DSGVTQTPKHLITATGQRVTLRCSPRSGDLSVYWYQQSLDQGLQFLIQYYNGEERAKGNILERFSAQQFPDLHSELNLSSLELGDSALYFCASSPGTRSTYEQYFGPGTRLTVT.